A selection of T cell receptor beta chains follows, all from one sample in a study of blood T cell repertoires in COVID-19. Assay used: immunoSEQ multiplex PCR; TCRdb lists only in-frame clones, some missing. This sample has approximately 280,000 clones; 85% occur once, and the top ten carry roughly 2.5%. The sequenced material came from PBMCs or T cells enriched from blood (not recorded which). The receptors originated from a woman aged 45 to 65 who had recovered from COVID-19. Both conserved end residues are part of each CDR3. The order of the fields is clone size, J gene, D gene, V gene, CDR3 DNA, CDR3 protein. The D gene is left open where the match is weak. Only some rows state a clone size, as once, few, many or a class for expanded clones.

. TRBJ1-5 . TRBV30 TGTGCCTGGAGTTTAGGGGGGGCTGGTCAGCCCCAGCATTTT CAWSLGGAGQPQHF
once TRBJ1-2 . TRBV7-9 TGTGCCAGCACCGGCGCCCCGCGAGGCTATGGCTACACCTTC CASTGAPRGYGYTF
few TRBJ1-1 TRBD1 TRBV2 TGTGCCAGCAGCCAGGACAGGGGGCTTACTGAAGCTTTCTTT CASSQDRGLTEAFF
. TRBJ1-4 TRBD1 TRBV19 TGTGCCAGTAGCCGGACAGGCTCGTGGGAAAAACTGTTTTTT CASSRTGSWEKLFF
few TRBJ2-1 TRBD2 TRBV11-2 TGTGCCAGCAGCTTGGCGGGAGTCCGGAATGAGCAGTTCTTC CASSLAGVRNEQFF
. TRBJ1-2 . TRBV9 TGTGCCAGCAGCGTAGCTTTGGCGGAAGGCTACACCTTC CASSVALAEGYTF
. TRBJ1-6 . TRBV27 TGTGCCAGCAGGCCGCAGGTGGATAATTCACCCCTCCACTTT CASRPQVDNSPLHF
. TRBJ1-6 TRBD1 TRBV7-9 TGTGCCAGCAGTTCGGACAGGGAGCATTCACCCCTCCACTTT CASSSDREHSPLHF
. TRBJ2-1 TRBD2 TRBV7-9 TGTGCCAGCAGCTACGCCGGGACTAGAATACATGAGCAGTTCTTC CASSYAGTRIHEQFF
few TRBJ2-7 TRBD1 TRBV19 TGTGCCAGTAGTTCGGACAGGGGCTACGAGCAGTACTTC CASSSDRGYEQYF
. TRBJ1-1 . TRBV28 TGTGCCAGCAGTTCTACGACTGAAGCTTTCTTT CASSSTTEAFF
. TRBJ2-3 . TRBV19 TGTGCCAGTAGCCCCTACACAGATACGCAGTATTTT CASSPYTDTQYF
. TRBJ2-3 TRBD2 TRBV28 TGTGCCAGCAGTTCTACCCACGGCGCGGGGGAGACAGATACGCAGTATTTT CASSSTHGAGETDTQYF
. TRBJ1-1 TRBD1 TRBV30 TGTGCCTGGAGTATTCCGGGACAGGGCGGGAACACTGAAGCTTTCTTT CAWSIPGQGGNTEAFF
. TRBJ1-1 . TRBV28 TGTGCCAGCCTAGACCGCCGAGCTTTCTTT CASLDRRAFF
. TRBJ2-7 . TRBV18 TGTGCCAGCTCACCACCGGAGATCGGTAGCTACGAGCAGTACTTC CASSPPEIGSYEQYF
once TRBJ2-1 TRBD2 TRBV10-3 TGTGCCATCAGTGATAATAGGGCGGGAGTCTACAATGAGCAGTTCTTC CAISDNRAGVYNEQFF
. TRBJ1-5 TRBD1 TRBV6-5 TGTGCCAGCAATCCGACAGGGGATAATCAGCCCCAGCATTTT CASNPTGDNQPQHF
once TRBJ1-1 . TRBV29-1 TGCAGCGTGGAGGTGGGCCAGGGGCGGTCTGAAGCTTTCTTT CSVEVGQGRSEAFF
. TRBJ1-1 . TRBV7-3 TGTGCCAGCAGCTTAGGAGAGAACACTGAAGCTTTCTTT CASSLGENTEAFF
. TRBJ1-2 . TRBV4-1 TGCGCCAGCAGCCAAGAAAGGGAGGGGGGGTTGCGTGGCTACACCTTC CASSQEREGGLRGYTF
. TRBJ1-1 . TRBV30 TGTGCCTGGAGTCCGGAGTTGTCTACCACTGAAGCTTTCTTT CAWSPELSTTEAFF
once TRBJ1-5 TRBD1 TRBV11-3 TGTGCCAGCAGCCAAGGGACAGGAGGTAGCAATCAGCCCCAGCATTTT CASSQGTGGSNQPQHF
. TRBJ2-3 TRBD2 TRBV7-9 TGTGCCAGCAGCTTAGCGGTGGGACTAGGACCCAGCACAGATACGCAGTATTTT CASSLAVGLGPSTDTQYF
. TRBJ2-7 . TRBV12-3/TRBV12-4 TGTGCCAGCAGCCGCGGACAGCCGTACGAGCAGTACTTC CASSRGQPYEQYF
. TRBJ1-2 . TRBV4-1 TGCGCCAGCAGCCAAGATGTTTCAGGCTCCTATGGCTACACCTTC CASSQDVSGSYGYTF
. TRBJ2-7 TRBD2 TRBV7-2 TGTGCCAGCAGCTCACTAGCGGGAGGGCGGAACGAGCAGTACTTC CASSSLAGGRNEQYF
. TRBJ2-2 TRBD1 TRBV7-9 TGTGCCAGCAGCGGACTGAGGGGGCTAGGCGGGGAGCTGTTTTTT CASSGLRGLGGELFF
. TRBJ2-3 TRBD1 TRBV5-1 TGCGCCAGCAGCTTTGCAAGTCCGGCGGGACAGGCTCCAGATACGCAGTATTTT CASSFASPAGQAPDTQYF
. TRBJ1-1 TRBD1 TRBV6-6 TGTGCCAGCAGTCTTTCCGGGACAGGTTGGGGGAACACTGAAGCTTTCTTT CASSLSGTGWGNTEAFF
. TRBJ1-2 . TRBV7-8 TGTGCCAGCAGCTTCCAGGTGGAGGGTTATGGCTACACCTTC CASSFQVEGYGYTF
. TRBJ2-7 . TRBV19 TGTGCCAGTAGTTCCCAAACCGGCTACGAGCAGTACTTC CASSSQTGYEQYF
. TRBJ1-1 . TRBV12-3/TRBV12-4 TGTGCCAGCAGCAGACAGGAGAACACTGAAGCTTTCTTT CASSRQENTEAFF
. TRBJ2-1 TRBD1 TRBV30 TGTGCCTGGAGTGGAGACAGGGGCTCCTACAATGAGCAGTTCTTC CAWSGDRGSYNEQFF
. TRBJ2-2 TRBD1 TRBV2 TGTGCCAGCAGTGGACAGGGGTTGAATACCGGGGAGCTGTTTTTT CASSGQGLNTGELFF
. TRBJ1-2 TRBD1 TRBV7-3 TGTGCCAGCAGCCGCAGGGGGCAAGGCTACACCTTC CASSRRGQGYTF
. TRBJ2-3 TRBD2 TRBV6-1 TGTGCCAGCAGTGAAAGGGGCTTAGCGGGGGGGCCCCCAGATACGCAGTATTTT CASSERGLAGGPPDTQYF
. TRBJ2-2 . TRBV4-3 TGCGCCAGCAGTTGGGTCGGGAGTACCGGGGAGCTGTTTTTT CASSWVGSTGELFF
. TRBJ1-2 . TRBV27 TGTGCCACCTCCCGTGACAGGAGCTATGGCTACACCTTC CATSRDRSYGYTF
once TRBJ2-5 TRBD2 TRBV5-1 TGCGCCAGCAGCTCCCGGACTAGCGAGACCCAGTACTTC CASSSRTSETQYF
few TRBJ1-3 TRBD1 TRBV5-1 TGCGCCAGCAGCCTTGGACAGGGAGGAGGAAACACCATATATTTT CASSLGQGGGNTIYF
. TRBJ2-1 . TRBV7-9 TGTGCCAGCAGCCCGGACAGGGAGGGGAATGAGCAGTTCTTC CASSPDREGNEQFF
. TRBJ1-2 . TRBV5-5 TGTGCCAGCAGCTCCTCGGCTGGAGAGGGAAACTATGGCTACACCTTC CASSSSAGEGNYGYTF
. TRBJ2-7 TRBD2 TRBV27 TGTGCCAGCAGTTTATTGTTCGGGGGGGCGAAGCACGAGCAGTACTTC CASSLLFGGAKHEQYF
. TRBJ1-5 TRBD1 TRBV28 TGTGCCAGCAACCCGGGGGACAGAAAGTTCCGCAATCAGCCCCAGCATTTT CASNPGDRKFRNQPQHF
few TRBJ1-5 TRBD1 TRBV19 TGTGCCAGTACCCCTGTGGACAGGGGCTCCAATCAGCCCCAGCATTTT CASTPVDRGSNQPQHF
. TRBJ2-1 TRBD2 TRBV18 TGTGCCAGCTCACCACCCTCGGGAGGGTCTATTGAGCAGTTCTTC CASSPPSGGSIEQFF
. TRBJ2-3 TRBD2 TRBV7-9 TGTGCCAGCAGCTTAGCGGCTAGCGGGAGGGCAGCAGATACGCAGTATTTT CASSLAASGRAADTQYF
. TRBJ2-1 . TRBV19 TGTGCCAGTAGTCCCGGGACAAAAAATGAGCAGTTCTTC CASSPGTKNEQFF
. TRBJ2-3 TRBD1 TRBV7-9 TGTGCCAGCAGCTTTTCTCGGGCAGGGGGCGATACAGATACGCAGTATTTT CASSFSRAGGDTDTQYF